These 13 T cell receptor beta chains originate from one sample sequenced in a study of CXCR3-negative and CXCR3-positive naive CD8 T cells. Antigens for these TCRs are unknown. Libraries were UMI-labeled 5' RACE TRB cDNA. No DNA is given; TCRdb re-called the 5' RACE reads and lists each CDR3 protein once. This sample contains under 150,000 distinct CDR3 sequences. General study findings and limits: Hydrophobicity was higher for TRB CDR3s found in CXCR3-positive naive cells than in CXCR3-negative naive cells.

What was sequenced was naive CXCR3+ CD8+ T cells from blood. Subset in this sample: CD45RO-CCR7+CD27+CD95- naive CD8+ T cells expressing CXCR3 (TNR3+). Receptors originate from a human donor in good health. Some clones in this sample may be carry-over from other donors' samples.

V usage is TRBV20-1 and J usage is TRBJ2-6; the D call of TRBD1 rests on TCRdb alone, since no DNA is present to check it. CDR3 size: 17 residues. Germline-derived CDR1 and CDR2 are DFQATT and SNEGSKA (reference sequence). The CDR3 reads CSASTPGVVWGANVLTF.

The chain is built from TRBV28 and TRBJ1-1; TCRdb names TRBD1, which stays unverified in the absence of DNA. Per the germline V gene, CDR1 is MDHEN and CDR2 is SYDVKM. The CDR3 runs to 13 residues. CDR3 amino acids: CASSSTLGAEAFF.

This chain links TRBV7-9 with TRBJ2-2; TCRdb picks TRBD1, but there is no DNA to check that call. This CDR3 contains 15 residues. Germline V gene lookup returns CDR1 SEHNR and CDR2 FQNEAQ (reference sequence). The chain's CDR3 is CASSLKNRDTGELFF.

V usage is TRBV6-4 and J usage is TRBJ2-1. The CDR3 sequence is 15 residues long. The germline V gene encodes CDR1 MRHNA and CDR2 SNTAGT. This CDR3 reads CASSDSGSSYNEQFF.

This chain connects TRBV4-1 to TRBJ2-1; the D call from TCRdb, TRBD2, cannot be confirmed without DNA. The CDR3 has 15 amino acids. Germline V gene lookup returns CDR1 MGHRA and CDR2 YSYEKL. The CDR3 protein is CASSQGGGVYDEQFF.

V and J are TRBV15 and TRBJ2-7; the D gene TCRdb calls, TRBD1, cannot be checked with no DNA. Germline CDR1 reads LNHNV; CDR2 reads YYDKDF (reference sequence). CDR3 length: 14 amino acids. CDR3 loop: CATSKDRGLYEQYF.

V usage is TRBV11-2 and J usage is TRBJ2-1. Germline lookup yields CDR1 SGHAT and CDR2 FQNNGV. This CDR3 region has 15 residues. The chain's CDR3 is CASSLDFSGINEQFF. The full variable domain, rest sourced from reference TRBV11-2 and TRBJ2-1, is EAGVAQSPRYKIIEKRQSVAFWCNPISGHATLYWYQQILGQGPKLLIQFQNNGVVDDSQLPKDRFSAERLKGVDSTLKIQPAKLEDSAVYLCASSLDFSGINEQFFGPGTRLTVL.

V usage is TRBV20-1 and J usage is TRBJ2-3; TCRdb's assignment of TRBD1 cannot be checked, as there is no DNA. The CDR3 is 13 residues long. Germline-derived CDR1 and CDR2 are DFQATT and SNEGSKA (reference sequence). The CDR3 sequence is CSATDRVSDTQYF.

The chain employs TRBV12-3 or TRBV12-4 and TRBJ2-1. The CDR3 is 13 residues long. The CDR3 reads CASGDNGYNEQFF.

This sequence joins TRBV2 and TRBJ2-7; TCRdb selects TRBD1, and the lack of DNA leaves this call unchecked. CDR3 length: 14 amino acids. Germline assignment: CDR1 SNHLY and CDR2 FYNNEI. CDR3 sequence: CASSASQGRREQYF.

The chain recombines TRBV20-1 with TRBJ2-1; there is no DNA to check the TCRdb D call of TRBD1. Germline V gene data show CDR1 as DFQATT and CDR2 as SNEGSKA (reference sequence). The CDR3 spans 17 residues. CDR3 loop: CSARPRTIDLSYNEQFF.

The V and J genes are TRBV9 and TRBJ2-3; without DNA, the TCRdb call of TRBD1 cannot be checked. The germline V gene encodes CDR1 SGDLS and CDR2 YYNGEE. This CDR3 region has 13 residues. The CDR3 protein is CASSVVQGDTQCF. The variable domain in full, with the rest retrieved from reference TRBV9 and TRBJ2-3, is DSGVTQTPKHLITATGQRVTLRCSPRSGDLSVYWYQQSLDQGLQFLIQYYNGEERAKGNILERFSAQQFPDLHSELNLSSLELGDSALYFCASSVVQGDTQCFGPGTRLTVL.

This chain connects TRBV29-1 to TRBJ1-2. Germline loops: CDR1 SQVTM, CDR2 ANQGSEA. The CDR3 consists of 13 residues. This chain's CDR3 is CSVELTMSYGYTF. The whole variable domain, remainder taken from reference TRBV29-1 and TRBJ1-2, is SAVISQKPSRDICQRGTSLTIQCQVDSQVTMMFWYRQQPGQSLTLIATANQGSEATYESGFVIDKFPISRPNLTFSTLTVSNMSPEDSSIYLCSVELTMSYGYTFGSGTRLTVV.